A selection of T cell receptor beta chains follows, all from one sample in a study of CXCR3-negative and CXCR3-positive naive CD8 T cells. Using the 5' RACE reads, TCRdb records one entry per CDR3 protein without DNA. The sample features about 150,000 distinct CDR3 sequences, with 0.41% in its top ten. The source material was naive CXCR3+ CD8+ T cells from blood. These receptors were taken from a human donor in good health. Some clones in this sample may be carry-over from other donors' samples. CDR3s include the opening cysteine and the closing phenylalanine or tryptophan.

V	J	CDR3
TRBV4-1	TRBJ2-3	CASSQYPGLAGDTQYF
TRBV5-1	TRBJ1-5	CASRRTTTAEDQPQHF
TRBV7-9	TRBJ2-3	CASSSAASTDTQYF
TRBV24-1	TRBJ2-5	CATSLSAQETQYF
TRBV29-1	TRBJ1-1	CSVAGTHEAFF
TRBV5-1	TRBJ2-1	CASSFGGTGEYNEQFF
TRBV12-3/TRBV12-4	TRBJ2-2	CASSSRLAGGTGELFF
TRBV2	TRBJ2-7	CASRNQGARYEQYF
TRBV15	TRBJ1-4	CATSARQGVTNEKLFF
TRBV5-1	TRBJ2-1	CASNAEGNSYNEQFF
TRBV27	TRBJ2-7	CASSFRDRVFEQYF
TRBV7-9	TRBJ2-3	CASSHTTVPADTQYF
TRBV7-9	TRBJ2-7	CASSLLPGVNGYEQYF
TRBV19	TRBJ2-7	CASSPSVWSTYEQYF
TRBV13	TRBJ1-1	CASSLAGQGGTEAFF
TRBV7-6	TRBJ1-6	CASSATGNSPLHF
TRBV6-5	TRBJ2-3	CASSAGTASTDTQYF
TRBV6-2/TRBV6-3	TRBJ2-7	CASSYSRSLGGAGQYF
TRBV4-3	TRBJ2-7	CASSQDRSGEKPYEQYF
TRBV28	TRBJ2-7	CASSLTAGFSSAYEQYF
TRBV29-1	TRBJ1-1	CSVDGGDYTEAFF
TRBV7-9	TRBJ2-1	CASSLAIHEQFF
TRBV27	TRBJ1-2	CASSLDRVNGYTF
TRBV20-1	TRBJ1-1	CSAAPGDTEAFF
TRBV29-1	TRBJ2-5	CSLRNFGPGEETQYF
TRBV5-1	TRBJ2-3	CASSLILSTDTQYF
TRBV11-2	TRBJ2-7	CASSLVGDGEQYF
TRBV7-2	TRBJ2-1	CASSLATGYPLYNEQFF
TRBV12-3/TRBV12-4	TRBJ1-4	CASSPRLGQALNEKLFF
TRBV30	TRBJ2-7	CAWSVVGNSEQYF
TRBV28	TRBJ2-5	CASSLGTVETQYF
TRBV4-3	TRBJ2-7	CASSPDGSPYEQYF
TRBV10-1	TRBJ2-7	CASSEVGSVYEQYF
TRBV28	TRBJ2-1	CASTPLAESYNEQFF
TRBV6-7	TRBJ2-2	CASSYSIWDFGNTGELFF
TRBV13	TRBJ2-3	CASFGQQDTDTQYF
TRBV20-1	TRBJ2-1	CSARVGLAGGPSNNEQFF
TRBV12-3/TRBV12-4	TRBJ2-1	CASSFIGGDEQFF
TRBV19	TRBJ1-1	CASDWTGGTGAFF